The 14 T cell receptor beta chains below all came from one sample that was sequenced in a study of shared clonotypes between healthy human individuals. Terminally differentiated effector memory CD45RA+ cells were left out of the naive CD8 fraction, which was CD45RO-negative and positively selected for CCR7. The protocol was immunoSEQ multiplex PCR, while the TCRdb copy is restricted to in-frame clones and leaves out a portion. The sample lists about 2 million clones; about 95% were seen once. The specimen sequenced was naive CD8+ T cells sorted from blood. All receptors derive from a man between 18 and 29 years old in good health.

The chain combines TRBV6-1 with TRBJ2-5; 12 nucleotides align to TRBD2. J was trimmed by 13 bases and V by 7 bases; bases with no gene match: 10. Per germline, CDR1 MNHNS and CDR2 SASEGT. The CDR3 runs to 13 residues. The CDR3 region is CASTPSGGENPYF. CDR3 nucleotide sequence: TGTGCCAGCACCCCTAGCGGGGGGGAAAATCCGTACTTC.

This chain joins TRBV13 and TRBJ2-7; 9 positions agree with TRBD1. The CDR3 is made up of 15 amino acids. Trimming at V came to 0 bases and at J to 5 bases, leaving 5 bases not matched to a gene. The germline CDR1 and CDR2 sequences are PRHDT and FYEKMQ (reference sequence). As DNA, the CDR3 is TGTGCCAGCAGCTTAGGGGGACAGGGTCGAGACGAGCAGTACTTC. Its protein product is CASSLGGQGRDEQYF.

The rearrangement links TRBV20-1 to TRBJ2-4; D may correspond to TRBD1 or TRBD2 (5 bases each). This CDR3 spans 11 amino acids. CDR1 DFQATT and CDR2 SNEGSKA come from the germline V gene (reference sequence). The CDR3 sequence: CARGFGDIQYF. Here the CDR3 DNA reads TGCGCGAGGGGTTTTGGGGACATTCAGTACTTC.

This chain connects TRBV30 to TRBJ2-7; TRBD1 agrees at 8 bases. Germline CDR1 reads GTSNPN; CDR2 reads SVGIG (reference sequence). Germline trimming cut 4 bases from V and 7 bases from J; bases unmatched to any gene: 9. The CDR3 is 13 amino acids. In DNA form, the CDR3 reads TGTGCCTGGATGGCAGGGGGCGCGGGGGAGCAGTACTTC. Its protein is CAWMAGGAGEQYF.

This clone turned up a few times. The rearrangement joins TRBV5-1 to TRBJ2-7, with TRBD1 matching 9 bases. This CDR3 is built from 13 residues. V lost 2 bases, J lost 5 bases, and 2 bases stayed unmatched. Germline V gene data show CDR1 as SGHRS and CDR2 as YFSETQ. The chain's CDR3 is CASSFGQGNEQYF. The CDR3 DNA follows: TGCGCCAGCAGCTTTGGACAGGGGAACGAGCAGTACTTC.

Comment on this clone: Other DNA sequences within the sample encode an identical CDR3. The rearrangement links TRBV6-5 to TRBJ2-1; no clear D. Between the trimmed V and J ends, which lost 5 bases and 4 bases, there was a span of 3 bases. This CDR3 has 11 amino acids. CDR1 is MNHEY, CDR2 SVGAGI, per germline. The CDR3 region is CASSQYNEQFF. CDR3 sequence (DNA): TGTGCCAGCAGTCAATACAATGAGCAGTTCTTC.

V and J are TRBV19 and TRBJ2-1; D call uncertain. The ends were cut back, 5 bases at V and 8 bases at J, with 16 bases in the middle. The CDR3 spans 14 residues. Germline assignment: CDR1 LNHDA and CDR2 SQIVND (reference sequence). The CDR3 reads CASSPWTALDEQFF. CDR3 in DNA: TGTGCCAGTAGTCCGTGGACGGCCTTGGATGAGCAGTTCTTC.

The chain couples TRBV11-1 to TRBJ1-4; no reliable D call. The CDR3 sequence is 12 residues long. The ends were cut back, 7 bases at V and 14 bases at J, with 17 bases in the middle. Germline CDR1 is SGHAT and CDR2 is FQDESV (reference sequence). This CDR3 reads CASTNGDYRLFF. In DNA, the CDR3 is TGTGCCAGCACCAATGGGGATTATCGGCTGTTTTTT.

This clone was counted once. The chain carries TRBV2 and TRBJ1-2; D is unclear. Trimming shortened V by 0 bases and J by 0 bases, and 5 bases separated the two germline ends. Germline V gene sequence: CDR1 SNHLY, CDR2 FYNNEI. The CDR3 sequence is 14 residues long. CDR3 region: CASSEAHANYGYTF. For the CDR3, the DNA is TGTGCCAGCAGTGAAGCGCATGCTAACTATGGCTACACCTTC. Based on the CDR3 plus reference TRBV2 and TRBJ1-2, the full variable domain is EPEVTQTPSHQVTQMGQEVILRCVPISNHLYFYWYRQILGQKVEFLVSFYNNEISEKSEIFDDQFSVERPDGSNFTLKIRSTKLEDSAMYFCASSEAHANYGYTFGSGTRLTVV.

This clone was observed once. This chain links TRBV7-9 with TRBJ2-2; 7 nucleotides agree with TRBD1. Germline CDR1 and CDR2: SEHNR and FQNEAQ (reference sequence). The CDR3 totals 15 residues. The V gene end was trimmed by 7 bases and the J gene end by 3 bases; junction bases not matched to a gene: 8. The CDR3 reads CASNQQGSHTGELFF. CDR3 in DNA: TGTGCCAGCAACCAACAGGGGTCGCACACCGGGGAGCTGTTTTTT.

The chain links TRBV9 to TRBJ2-1, with D perhaps TRBD2 (5 bases). The germline V gene encodes CDR1 SGDLS and CDR2 YYNGEE. V dropped 3 bases and J dropped 4 bases, with 11 bases sitting between them. The CDR3 spans 14 residues. CDR3 coding DNA: TGTGCCAGCAGCGGAATTGGACTTTACAATGAGCAGTTCTTC. Encoded protein: CASSGIGLYNEQFF.

The genes are TRBV7-9 and TRBJ2-5, with a possible D match to TRBD2 (6 bases). The V gene lost 0 bases and the J gene lost 2 bases, with 10 bases spanning the gap. The CDR3 spans 15 residues. Germline V gene sequence: CDR1 SEHNR, CDR2 FQNEAQ (reference sequence). The CDR3 sequence is CASSLAGEAQETQYF. The CDR3 DNA follows: TGTGCCAGCAGCTTAGCAGGGGAGGCTCAAGAGACCCAGTACTTC.

The V gene is TRBV7-2, the J gene TRBJ2-1, with TRBD2 as a possible D gene (6 bases). The length of the CDR3 is 16 residues. In germline, CDR1 is SGHTA, CDR2 FQGNSA. Trimming stripped 5 bases from V and 3 bases from J, with 17 bases between. This CDR3 is CASSPDLEGVYNEQFF. In DNA, the CDR3 is TGTGCCAGCAGCCCAGATTTGGAGGGCGTCTACAATGAGCAGTTCTTC. The complete variable domain, with remaining parts taken from reference TRBV7-2 and TRBJ2-1, reads GAGVSQSPSNKVTEKGKDVELRCDPISGHTALYWYRQSLGQGLEFLIYFQGNSAPDKSGLPSDRFSAERTGGSVSTLTIQRTQQEDSAVYLCASSPDLEGVYNEQFFGPGTRLTVL.

V usage is TRBV4-3 and J usage is TRBJ2-5; 10 bases align to TRBD1. V was clipped by 8 bases and J by 3 bases; unmatched bases: 3. CDR1 is LGHNA, CDR2 YSLEER, per germline. The CDR3 sequence is 13 residues long. The DNA for the CDR3 is TGCGCCAGCGGGGACAGGGGTAAAGAGACCCAGTACTTC. Translated, it gives CASGDRGKETQYF.